The rows below give T cell receptor beta chains drawn from one sample of a study of shared clonotypes between healthy human individuals. Measured with immunoSEQ multiplex PCR; TCRdb has only the in-frame clones, and not every one. The sample includes around 200,000 clones, around 93% of them seen just once. The specimen was naive CD4+ T cells sorted from blood. The origin of the receptors is a woman aged 25 to 39 in good health. CDR3s include the opening cysteine and the closing phenylalanine or tryptophan. Not every row has a clone size; where given, it reads once, few, many or a size class.

TRBV15	TRBJ2-4	.	CATSREIGRRAKNIQYF
TRBV27	TRBJ2-1	.	CASSLGTGLPYNEQFF
TRBV25-1	TRBJ2-7	.	CASSSAGVGWSYEQYF
TRBV21-1	TRBJ2-3	.	CASSKALIVLTDTQYF
TRBV5-1	TRBJ2-7	.	CASSYDRVNEQYF
TRBV28	TRBJ2-7	.	CASSEMGQFPYEQYF
TRBV6-6	TRBJ1-5	.	CASRLENQPQHF
TRBV9	TRBJ1-2	once	CASSVAGRTTGYGYTF
TRBV5-4	.	.	CASSLDQGVPLYEQYF
TRBV30	TRBJ2-7	.	CAWGPPGLAGGPYEQYF
TRBV5-1	TRBJ2-1	.	CASSLDLAGQQFF